In its sample, the clone carrying this T cell receptor (beta chain) was seen a few times. This sample is part of a study of blood T cell repertoires in COVID-19. Study overall: COVID-19 samples collected from the United States, Italy and Spain covered acute and convalescent phases. T cells, B-cell-depleted T cells, or PBMCs supplied cDNA or gDNA.

Germline V lookup: CDR1 MDHEN, CDR2 SYDVKM. The CDR3 is 15 residues long. Trimming took 3 bases from V and 7 from J; bases not matched to a gene: 8. The data were produced by immunoSEQ multiplex PCR, yet TCRdb's version contains in-frame clones alone and is incomplete. The repertoire holds roughly 100,000 clones, with about 90% as singletons. The clonotype originates from a human donor in a cohort sampled during active COVID-19. This rearrangement joins TRBV28 to TRBJ1-4; 7 bases align to TRBD1. The sample taken for sequencing was peripheral blood. The CDR3 reads CASSFVTGQVEKLFF. The DNA for the CDR3 is TGTGCCAGCAGTTTCGTGACAGGGCAGGTTGAAAAACTGTTTTTT.